This TCR beta chain was identified in a study of cytomegalovirus exposure and HLA in healthy donors. The CDR3 contains 15 residues. CDR1 and CDR2 from the germline V gene are SGHNT and YYREEE (reference sequence). V gave up 4 bases and J gave up 0 bases, with 11 bases separating them. PCR involved 60 Vbeta and 13 Jbeta primers. This table comes from immunoSEQ multiplex PCR, and its TCRdb copy is limited to in-frame clones, with some not included. Here the sample spans 200,000 or so clones, about 80% being singletons. About this clone itself: The antigen is undetermined.

General study findings and limits: It was likely that a cluster of highly shared sequence variants was a sequencing artifact. Among TCR sequences, most were rare, though some public TCRs appeared in many donors.

Source material: PBMCs. The TCR comes from a woman between 45 and 60 years old in good health and CMV-seropositive. The chain has TRBV5-4 and TRBJ1-5, with D tentatively TRBD1 (5 bases). In DNA form, the CDR3 reads TGTGCCAGCAGCCAAGGGGTCGATAGCAATCAGCCCCAGCATTTT. Translation: CASSQGVDSNQPQHF.